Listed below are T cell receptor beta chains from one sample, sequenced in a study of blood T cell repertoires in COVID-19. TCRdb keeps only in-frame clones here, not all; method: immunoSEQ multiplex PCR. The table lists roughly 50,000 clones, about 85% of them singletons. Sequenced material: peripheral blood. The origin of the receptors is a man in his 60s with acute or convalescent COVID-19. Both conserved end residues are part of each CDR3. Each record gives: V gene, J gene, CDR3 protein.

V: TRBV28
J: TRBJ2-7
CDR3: CASSLWASVSYEQYF

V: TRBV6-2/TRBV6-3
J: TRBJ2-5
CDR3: CASSYSRDTQETQYF

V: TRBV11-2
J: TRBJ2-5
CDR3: CASSFLAGVAETQYF

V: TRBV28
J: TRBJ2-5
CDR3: CASSSPVVGETQYF

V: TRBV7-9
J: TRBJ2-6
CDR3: CASSPGSGANVLTF

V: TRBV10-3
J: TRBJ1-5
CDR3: CAIRDRLNQPQHF

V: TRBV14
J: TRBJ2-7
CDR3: CASSQTSGRGEQYF

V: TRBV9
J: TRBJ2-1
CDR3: CASQLAGGSNEQFF

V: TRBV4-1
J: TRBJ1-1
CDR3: CASSQPTGKNTEAFF

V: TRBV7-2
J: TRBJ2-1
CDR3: CASSLGISGNNEQFF

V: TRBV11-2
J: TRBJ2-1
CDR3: CASSFGLAGTYEQFF

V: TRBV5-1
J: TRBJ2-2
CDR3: CASSLAGTGELFF

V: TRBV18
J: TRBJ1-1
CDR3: CASSPPRETEAFF

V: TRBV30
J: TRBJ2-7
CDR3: CAWDRSSGNEQYF

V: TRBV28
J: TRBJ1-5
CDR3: CASSRSGGGWPQHF

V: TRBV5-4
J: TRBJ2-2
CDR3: CASSGLAGGPNTGELFF

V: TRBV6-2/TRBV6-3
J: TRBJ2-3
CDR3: CASSPPGDGATDTQYF

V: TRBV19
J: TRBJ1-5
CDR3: CASSIRQYSNQPQHF

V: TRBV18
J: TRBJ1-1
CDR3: CASSLGGGPMNTEAFF

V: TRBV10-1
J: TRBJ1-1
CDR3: CASSPRTGFSTGAFF

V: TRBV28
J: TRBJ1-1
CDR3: CASSAGQGRMGTEAFF

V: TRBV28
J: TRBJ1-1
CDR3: CASSGTGGVNTEAFF

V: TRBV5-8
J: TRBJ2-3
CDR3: CASSSGFGTDTQYF

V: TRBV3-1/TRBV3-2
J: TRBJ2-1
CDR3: CASSPSGLAGTNEQFF

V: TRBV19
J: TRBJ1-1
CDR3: CASNDRGRTEAFF